This T cell receptor beta chain was sequenced for a study of blood T cell repertoires in COVID-19. The wider study: PBMCs, B-cell-depleted T cells, or T cells provided the cDNA or gDNA that made up the material.

Study processing details: Nucleated cell number was recorded as an estimate derived from reference gene primer amplification. TCRdb's table, derived via immunoSEQ multiplex PCR, lists solely in-frame clones and lacks some. V, J and clone size are taken as reported in that table, and D and trimming were inferred from the DNA itself. This sample has approximately 51,000 clones; 75% to 95% occur once, and the top ten carry less than 8%. Germline trimming cut 4 bases from V and 8 bases from J; bases unmatched to any gene: 9. The CDR3 covers 15 residues. Germline-derived CDR1 and CDR2 are SGHVS and FNYEAQ.

This chain uses TRBV7-6 with TRBJ1-4; 8 bases map to TRBD1. The source material was peripheral blood. The sequence derives from a man aged 70 or older with active COVID-19. This chain's CDR3 is CASSSPYDRGEKLFF. CDR3 in DNA: TGTGCCAGCAGCTCGCCCTATGACAGGGGAGAAAAACTGTTTTTT.